Below, 8 T cell receptor beta chains from the same sample are listed, as sequenced in a study of T cell responses to AZD1222 COVID-19 vaccine (dated by TCRdb to about 2021). Libraries were prepared through the immunoSEQ multiplex PCR assay. TCRdb took this table from immuneACCESS and kept in-frame rearrangements with V and J called. Such tables lack part of the clones; where checked against another copy, unresolved V genes explain under half of the gap, and the rest is unexplained. Counted in this sample were around 95,000 clones; approximately 87% of them appeared once. 15% to 20% of the sample goes to the ten largest clones. The time point label on this specimen signifies: baseline before first vaccination. The material was peripheral blood, obtained on day 0 of AZD1222 vaccination. The receptors derive from an adult in good health.

The chain combines TRBV19 with TRBJ2-2; 12 positions agree with TRBD2. In germline, CDR1 is LNHDA, CDR2 SQIVND (reference sequence). The length of the CDR3 is 17 residues. The V segment lost 9 bases and the J segment 3 bases; nucleotides outside the gene matches: 11. CDR3 amino acids: CASHILRTSGDTGELFF. The CDR3 DNA reads as TGTGCCAGCCACATCCTTAGGACTAGCGGGGACACCGGGGAGCTGTTTTTT.

The chain joins TRBV7-6 to TRBJ1-6, with a possible D match to TRBD1 (5 bases). V was cut by 4 bases and J by 13 bases, with 17 bases left in between. The CDR3 runs 14 residues. Germline loops: CDR1 SGHVS, CDR2 FNYEAQ. DNA of the CDR3: TGTGCCAGCAGCTATAAGTTGGGGGGAGTTCCCCTCCACTTT. Protein: CASSYKLGGVPLHF.

The V and J genes are TRBV2 and TRBJ2-7; tentatively, D is TRBD1 (6 bases). CDR3 size: 13 residues. V dropped 2 bases and J dropped 5 bases, with 10 bases sitting between them. Germline CDR1 reads SNHLY; CDR2 reads FYNNEI. CDR3 amino acids: CASSEQGPHEQYF. CDR3 DNA sequence: TGTGCCAGCAGTGAACAGGGGCCCCACGAGCAGTACTTC.

The table lists this clone with a count of one. The chain couples TRBV12-3 or TRBV12-4 to TRBJ1-6; D gene ambiguous. The CDR3 length is 13 residues. The germline V and J ends were trimmed by 10 bases and 0 bases, with 7 bases remaining between them. CDR3 sequence reads: CATRSSYNSPLHF. The CDR3 DNA reads as TGTGCCACCAGAAGCTCCTATAATTCACCCCTCCACTTT.

In its sample, this clone was seen a few times. The V gene is TRBV7-9, the J gene TRBJ2-3; 9 bases map to TRBD2. CDR1 and CDR2 from the germline V gene are SEHNR and FQNEAQ (reference sequence). The CDR3 is 16 residues long. Unmatched junction bases numbered 9, after V lost 1 base and J lost 7 bases. The CDR3 sequence: CASSLDGLAGTNTQYF. DNA of the CDR3: TGTGCCAGCAGCTTAGACGGGCTAGCGGGAACGAATACGCAGTATTTT.

The chain links TRBV27 to TRBJ2-7; 8 nucleotides line up with TRBD2. The germline CDR1 and CDR2 sequences are MNHEY and SMNVEV (reference sequence). V shed 10 bases and J 4 bases; nucleotides not matched to a gene: 9. The CDR3 loop spans 13 amino acids. Written as DNA, the CDR3 is TGTGCCACCGCGGGGGGCGTAAGGTACGAGCAGTACTTC. This translates into CATAGGVRYEQYF.

This chain joins TRBV18 and TRBJ2-7; 8 bases map to TRBD1. The CDR3 loop spans 17 amino acids. Germline V gene lookup returns CDR1 KGHSH and CDR2 LQKENI. V was clipped by 6 bases and J by 3 bases; unmatched bases: 16. CDR3 nucleotides: TGTGCCAGCTCCCAACCGGTTCCGGGACAGGAGAACTACGAGCAGTACTTC. It encodes CASSQPVPGQENYEQYF.

This clone occurred a few times. The rearrangement links TRBV5-4 to TRBJ1-5; D ambiguous. The germline V and J ends were trimmed by 0 bases and 6 bases, with 10 bases remaining between them. Germline V gene data show CDR1 as SGHNT and CDR2 as YYREEE (reference sequence). The CDR3 length is 14 residues. This CDR3 reads CASSLAGSGQPQHF. CDR3 DNA: TGTGCCAGCAGCTTGGCTGGGAGCGGTCAGCCCCAGCATTTT.